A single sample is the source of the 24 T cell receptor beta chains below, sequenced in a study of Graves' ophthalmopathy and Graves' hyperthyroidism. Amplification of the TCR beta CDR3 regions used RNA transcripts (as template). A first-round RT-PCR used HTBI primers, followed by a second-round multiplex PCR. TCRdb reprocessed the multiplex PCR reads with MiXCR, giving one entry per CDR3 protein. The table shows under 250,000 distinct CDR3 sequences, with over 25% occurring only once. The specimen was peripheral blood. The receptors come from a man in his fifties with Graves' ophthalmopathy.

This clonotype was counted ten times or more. CDR3 sequence reads: CAPGQGSSYEQYF. The CDR3 nucleotides read TGTGCCCCCGGACAGGGGAGCTCCTACGAGCAGTACTTC. The rearrangement joins TRBV24-1 to TRBJ2-7; 9 bases align to TRBD1. This CDR3 is 13 amino acids long. Per the germline V gene, CDR1 is KGHDR and CDR2 is SFDVKD. Trimming removed 12 bases from V and 0 bases from J; junction bases left unmatched: 5.

CDR3 DNA sequence: TGTGCCAGCAGTCCACAGGACATGAACACTGAAGCTTTCTTT. Protein sequence: CASSPQDMNTEAFF. The chain has TRBV12-3 or TRBV12-4 and TRBJ1-1; D may be TRBD1 (5 bases). The CDR3 runs to 14 residues. V lost 5 bases, J lost 0 bases, and 10 bases lay in between.

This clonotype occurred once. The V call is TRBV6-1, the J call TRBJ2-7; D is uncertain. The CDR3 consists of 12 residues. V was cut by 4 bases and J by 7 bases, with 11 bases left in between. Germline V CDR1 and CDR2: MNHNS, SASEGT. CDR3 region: CASSVGLLEQYF. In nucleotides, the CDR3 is TGTGCCAGCAGTGTAGGTCTTCTTGAGCAGTACTTC.

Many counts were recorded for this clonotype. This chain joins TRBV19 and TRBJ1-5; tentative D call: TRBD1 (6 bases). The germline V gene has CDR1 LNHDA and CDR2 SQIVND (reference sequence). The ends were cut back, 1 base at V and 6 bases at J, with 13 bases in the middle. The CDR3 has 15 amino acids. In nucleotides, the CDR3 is TGTGCCAGTAGTATAGGGGCGCAGGACAGTCAGCCCCAGCATTTT. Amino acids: CASSIGAQDSQPQHF.

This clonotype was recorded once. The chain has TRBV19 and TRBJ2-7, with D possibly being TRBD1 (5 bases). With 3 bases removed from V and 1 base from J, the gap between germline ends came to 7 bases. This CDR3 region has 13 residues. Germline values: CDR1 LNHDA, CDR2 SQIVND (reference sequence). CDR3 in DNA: TGTGCCAGTAGTATGGCAGGGTCCTACGAGCAGTACTTC. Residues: CASSMAGSYEQYF.

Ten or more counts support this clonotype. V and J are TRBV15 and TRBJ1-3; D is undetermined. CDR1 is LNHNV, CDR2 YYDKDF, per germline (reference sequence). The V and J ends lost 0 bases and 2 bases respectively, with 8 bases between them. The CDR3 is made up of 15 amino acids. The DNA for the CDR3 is TGTGCCACCAGCAGAGATTTAGACCCTGGAAACACCATATATTTT. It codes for CATSRDLDPGNTIYF.

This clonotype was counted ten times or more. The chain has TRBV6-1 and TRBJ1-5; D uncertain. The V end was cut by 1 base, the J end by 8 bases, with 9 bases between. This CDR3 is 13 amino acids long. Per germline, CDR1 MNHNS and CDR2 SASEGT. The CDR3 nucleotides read TGTGCCAGCAGTGAAGGGATTCCTGAGCCCCAGCATTTT. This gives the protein CASSEGIPEPQHF.

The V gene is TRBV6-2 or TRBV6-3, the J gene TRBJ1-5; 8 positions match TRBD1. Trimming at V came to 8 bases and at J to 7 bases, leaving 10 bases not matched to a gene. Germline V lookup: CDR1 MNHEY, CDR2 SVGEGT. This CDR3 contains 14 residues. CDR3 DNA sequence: TGTGCCAGCCGTACTATACAGGGGGGACAGCCCCAGCATTTT. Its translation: CASRTIQGGQPQHF.

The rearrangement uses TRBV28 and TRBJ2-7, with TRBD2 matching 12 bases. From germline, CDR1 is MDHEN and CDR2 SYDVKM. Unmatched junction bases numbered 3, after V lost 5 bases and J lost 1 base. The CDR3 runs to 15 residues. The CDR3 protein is CASSETSGRSYEQYF. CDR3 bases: TGTGCCAGCAGTGAGACTAGCGGGAGATCCTACGAGCAGTACTTC.

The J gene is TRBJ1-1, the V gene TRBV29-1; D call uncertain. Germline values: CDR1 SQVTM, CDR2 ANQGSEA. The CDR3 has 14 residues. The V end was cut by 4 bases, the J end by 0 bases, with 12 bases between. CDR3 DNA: TGCAGCGTTGGACGGCCGTCTATGAACACTGAAGCTTTCTTT. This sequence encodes CSVGRPSMNTEAFF.

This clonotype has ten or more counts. The CDR3 DNA reads TGTGCCAGTAGTATGACCCAGTACCAAGAGACCCAGTACTTC. Encoded protein: CASSMTQYQETQYF. The rearrangement links TRBV19 to TRBJ2-5; D uncertain. Trimming shortened V by 3 bases and J by 0 bases, and 8 bases separated the two germline ends. Germline V gene data show CDR1 as LNHDA and CDR2 as SQIVND (reference sequence). CDR3 length: 14 amino acids.

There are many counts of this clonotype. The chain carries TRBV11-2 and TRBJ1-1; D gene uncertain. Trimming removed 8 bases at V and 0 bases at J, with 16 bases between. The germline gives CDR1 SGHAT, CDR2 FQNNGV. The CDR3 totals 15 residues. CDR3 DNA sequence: TGTGCCAGCCGGAACCCGGGAGCGATGAACACTGAAGCTTTCTTT. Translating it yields CASRNPGAMNTEAFF.

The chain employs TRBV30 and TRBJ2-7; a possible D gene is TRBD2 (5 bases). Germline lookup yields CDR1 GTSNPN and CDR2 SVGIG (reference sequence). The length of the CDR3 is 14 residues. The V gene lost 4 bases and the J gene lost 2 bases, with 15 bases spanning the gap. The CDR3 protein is CAWTDPVGTYEQYF. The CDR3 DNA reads TGTGCCTGGACGGATCCGGTCGGGACCTACGAGCAGTACTTC.

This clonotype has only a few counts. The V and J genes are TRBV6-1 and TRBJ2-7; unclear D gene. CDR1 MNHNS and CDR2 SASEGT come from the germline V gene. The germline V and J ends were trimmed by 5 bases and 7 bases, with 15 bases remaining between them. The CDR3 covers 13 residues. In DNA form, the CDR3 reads TGTGCCAGCAGTCGGATGGACGTCGGGGAGCAGTACTTC. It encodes CASSRMDVGEQYF.

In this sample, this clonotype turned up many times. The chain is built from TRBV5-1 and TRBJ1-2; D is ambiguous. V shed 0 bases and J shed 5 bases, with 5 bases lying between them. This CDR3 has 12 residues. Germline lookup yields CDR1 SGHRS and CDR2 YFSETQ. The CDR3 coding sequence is TGCGCCAGCAGCTTGGATACGTATGGCTACACCTTC. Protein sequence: CASSLDTYGYTF.

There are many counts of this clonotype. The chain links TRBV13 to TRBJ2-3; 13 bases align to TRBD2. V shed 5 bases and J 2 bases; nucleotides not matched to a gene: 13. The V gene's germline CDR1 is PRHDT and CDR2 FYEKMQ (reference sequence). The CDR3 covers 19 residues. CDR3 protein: CASSLETTSGRKHTDTQYF. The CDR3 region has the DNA TGTGCCAGCAGCCTAGAAACGACTAGCGGGAGGAAGCACACAGATACGCAGTATTTT.

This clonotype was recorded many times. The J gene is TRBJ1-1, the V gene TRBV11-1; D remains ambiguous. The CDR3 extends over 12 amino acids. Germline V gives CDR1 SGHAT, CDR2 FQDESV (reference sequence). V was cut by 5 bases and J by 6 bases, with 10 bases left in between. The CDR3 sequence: CASSPGGAEAFF. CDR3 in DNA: TGTGCCAGCAGCCCCGGCGGCGCTGAAGCTTTCTTT. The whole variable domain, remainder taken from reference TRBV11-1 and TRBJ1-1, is EAEVAQSPRYKITEKSQAVAFWCDPISGHATLYWYRQILGQGPELLVQFQDESVVDDSQLPKDRFSAERLKGVDSTLKIQPAELGDSAMYLCASSPGGAEAFFGQGTRLTVV.

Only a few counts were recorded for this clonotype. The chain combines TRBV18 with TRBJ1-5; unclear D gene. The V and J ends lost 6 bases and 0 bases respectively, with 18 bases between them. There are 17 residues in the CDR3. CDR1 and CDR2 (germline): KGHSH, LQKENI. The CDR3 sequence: CASSAVRTLYSNQPQHF. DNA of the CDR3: TGTGCCAGCTCTGCCGTAAGGACGCTGTATAGCAATCAGCCCCAGCATTTT.

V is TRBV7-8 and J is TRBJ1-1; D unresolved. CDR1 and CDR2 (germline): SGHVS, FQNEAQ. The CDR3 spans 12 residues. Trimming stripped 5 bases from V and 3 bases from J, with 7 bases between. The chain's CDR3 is CASSLTDTEAFF. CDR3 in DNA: TGTGCCAGCAGCCTCACGGACACTGAAGCTTTCTTT. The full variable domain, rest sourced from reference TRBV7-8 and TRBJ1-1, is GAGVSQSPRYKVAKRGQDVALRCDPISGHVSLFWYQQALGQGPEFLTYFQNEAQLDKSGLPSDRFFAERPEGSVSTLKIQRTQQEDSAVYLCASSLTDTEAFFGQGTRLTVV.

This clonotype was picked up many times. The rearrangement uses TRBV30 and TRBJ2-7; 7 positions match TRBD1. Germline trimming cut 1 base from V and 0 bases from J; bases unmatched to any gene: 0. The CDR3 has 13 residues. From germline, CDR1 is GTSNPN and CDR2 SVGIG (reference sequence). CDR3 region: CAWSDRGSYEQYF. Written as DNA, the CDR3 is TGTGCCTGGAGTGACAGGGGCTCCTACGAGCAGTACTTC.

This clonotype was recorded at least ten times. CDR3 in DNA: TGTGCCAGCAGTTTAAATCGGTTCCTAGAGAAGGGGGCCGGGGAGCTGTTTTTT. This translates into CASSLNRFLEKGAGELFF. The chain is built from TRBV12-3 or TRBV12-4 and TRBJ2-2; D may be TRBD1 (6 bases). The V end was cut by 2 bases, the J end by 6 bases, with 22 bases between. This CDR3 comprises 18 residues.

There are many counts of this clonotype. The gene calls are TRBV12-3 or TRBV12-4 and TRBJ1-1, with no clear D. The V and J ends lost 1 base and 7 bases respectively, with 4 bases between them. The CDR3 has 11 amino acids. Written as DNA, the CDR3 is TGTGCCAGCAGTTTAGGGGGTGAAGCTTTCTTT. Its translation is CASSLGGEAFF.

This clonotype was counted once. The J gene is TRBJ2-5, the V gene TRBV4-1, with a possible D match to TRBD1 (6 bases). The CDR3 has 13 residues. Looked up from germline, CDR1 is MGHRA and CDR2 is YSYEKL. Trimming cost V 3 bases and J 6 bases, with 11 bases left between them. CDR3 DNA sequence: TGCGCCAGCAGCCAGGGGGCAGGGAAGACCCAGTACTTC. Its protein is CASSQGAGKTQYF.

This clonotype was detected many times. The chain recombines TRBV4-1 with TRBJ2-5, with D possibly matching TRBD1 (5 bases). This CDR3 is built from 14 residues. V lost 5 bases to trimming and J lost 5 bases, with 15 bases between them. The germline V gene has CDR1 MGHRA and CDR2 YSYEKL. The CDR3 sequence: CASSELVAGETQYF. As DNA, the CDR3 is TGCGCCAGCAGCGAGCTCGTAGCAGGGGAGACCCAGTACTTC.